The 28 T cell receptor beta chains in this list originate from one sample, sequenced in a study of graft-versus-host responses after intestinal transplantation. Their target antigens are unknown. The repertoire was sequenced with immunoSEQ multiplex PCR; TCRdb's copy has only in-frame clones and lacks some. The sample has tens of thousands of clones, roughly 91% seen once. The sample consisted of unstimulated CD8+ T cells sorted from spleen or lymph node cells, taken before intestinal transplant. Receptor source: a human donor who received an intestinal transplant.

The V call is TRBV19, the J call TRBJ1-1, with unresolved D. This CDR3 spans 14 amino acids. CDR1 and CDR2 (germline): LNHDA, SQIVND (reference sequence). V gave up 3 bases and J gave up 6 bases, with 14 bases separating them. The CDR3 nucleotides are TGTGCCAGTAGTATTATCCCCGGGGTTTCTGAAGCTTTCTTT. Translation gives CASSIIPGVSEAFF. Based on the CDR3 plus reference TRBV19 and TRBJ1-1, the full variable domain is DGGITQSPKYLFRKEGQNVTLSCEQNLNHDAMYWYRQDPGQGLRLIYYSQIVNDFQKGDIAEGYSVSREKKESFPLTVTSAQKNPTAFYLCASSIIPGVSEAFFGQGTRLTVV.

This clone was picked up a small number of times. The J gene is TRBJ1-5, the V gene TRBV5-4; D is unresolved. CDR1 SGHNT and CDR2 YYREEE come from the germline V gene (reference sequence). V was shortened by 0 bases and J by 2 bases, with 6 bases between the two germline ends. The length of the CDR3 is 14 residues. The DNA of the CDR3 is TGTGCCAGCAGCTTGGCCGGGGGCAATCAGCCCCAGCATTTT. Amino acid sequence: CASSLAGGNQPQHF.

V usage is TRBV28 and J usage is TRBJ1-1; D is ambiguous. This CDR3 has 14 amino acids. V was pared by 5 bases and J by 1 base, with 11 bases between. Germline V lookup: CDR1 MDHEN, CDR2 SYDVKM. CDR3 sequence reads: CASSPHPGNTEAFF. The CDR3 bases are TGTGCCAGCAGTCCACACCCTGGGAACACTGAAGCTTTCTTT.

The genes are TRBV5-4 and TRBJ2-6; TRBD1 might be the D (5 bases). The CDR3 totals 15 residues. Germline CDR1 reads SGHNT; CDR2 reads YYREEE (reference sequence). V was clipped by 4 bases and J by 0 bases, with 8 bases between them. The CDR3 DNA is TGTGCCAGCAGCCCTCAGGGCTCTGGGGCCAACGTCCTGACTTTC. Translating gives CASSPQGSGANVLTF.

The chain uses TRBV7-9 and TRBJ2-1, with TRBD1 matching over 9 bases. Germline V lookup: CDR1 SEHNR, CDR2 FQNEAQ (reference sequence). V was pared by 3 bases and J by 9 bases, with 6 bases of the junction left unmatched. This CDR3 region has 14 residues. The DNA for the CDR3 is TGTGCCAGCAGCTTTACGGACAGGGGCGGTGAGCAGTTCTTC. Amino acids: CASSFTDRGGEQFF.

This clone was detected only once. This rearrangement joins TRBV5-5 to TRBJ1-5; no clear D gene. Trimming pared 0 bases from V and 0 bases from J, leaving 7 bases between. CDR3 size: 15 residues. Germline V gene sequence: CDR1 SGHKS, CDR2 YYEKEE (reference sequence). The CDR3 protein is CASSLGQYSNQPQHF. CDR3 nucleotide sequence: TGTGCCAGCAGCTTGGGACAATATAGCAATCAGCCCCAGCATTTT. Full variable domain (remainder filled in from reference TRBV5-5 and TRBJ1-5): DAGVTQSPTHLIKTRGQQVTLRCSPISGHKSVSWYQQVLGQGPQFIFQYYEKEERGRGNFPDRFSARQFPNYSSELNVNALLLGDSALYLCASSLGQYSNQPQHFGDGTRLSIL.

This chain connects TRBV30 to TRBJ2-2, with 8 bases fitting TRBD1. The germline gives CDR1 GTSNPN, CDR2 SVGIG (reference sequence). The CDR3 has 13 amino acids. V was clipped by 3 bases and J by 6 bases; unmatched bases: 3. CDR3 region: CAWSGQGPGELFF. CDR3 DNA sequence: TGTGCCTGGAGCGGACAGGGTCCCGGGGAGCTGTTTTTT. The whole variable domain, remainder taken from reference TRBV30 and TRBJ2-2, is SQTIHQWPATLVQPVGSPLSLECTVEGTSNPNLYWYRQAAGRGLQLLFYSVGIGQISSEVPQNLSASRPQDRQFILSSKKLLLSDSGFYLCAWSGQGPGELFFGEGSRLTVL.

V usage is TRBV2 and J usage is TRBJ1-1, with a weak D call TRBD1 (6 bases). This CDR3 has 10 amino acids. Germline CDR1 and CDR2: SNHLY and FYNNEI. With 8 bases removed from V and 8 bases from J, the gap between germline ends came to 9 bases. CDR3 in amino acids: CASHGTEAFF. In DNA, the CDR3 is TGTGCCAGCCACGGGACAGAAGCTTTCTTT.

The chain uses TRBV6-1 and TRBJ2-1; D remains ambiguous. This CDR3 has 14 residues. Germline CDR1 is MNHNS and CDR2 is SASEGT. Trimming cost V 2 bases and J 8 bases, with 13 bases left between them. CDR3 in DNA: TGTGCCAGCAGTGAATATCCAGCAGACTATGAGCAGTTCTTC. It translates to CASSEYPADYEQFF.

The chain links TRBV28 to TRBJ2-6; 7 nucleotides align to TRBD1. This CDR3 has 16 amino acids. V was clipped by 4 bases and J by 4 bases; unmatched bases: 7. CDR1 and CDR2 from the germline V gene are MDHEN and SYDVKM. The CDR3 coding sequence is TGTGCCAGCAGTTCCTACAGGGGAACAGGGGCCAACGTCCTGACTTTC. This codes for CASSSYRGTGANVLTF.

The CDR3 DNA reads TGTGCCAGCAGTTTATCGGGGGAGGGGATGAACACTGAAGCTTTCTTT. Amino acids: CASSLSGEGMNTEAFF. The chain recombines TRBV27 with TRBJ1-1; D is possibly TRBD1 (5 bases). The CDR3 is made up of 16 amino acids. The germline V gene encodes CDR1 MNHEY and CDR2 SMNVEV (reference sequence). Trimming stripped 0 bases from V and 0 bases from J, with 11 bases between.

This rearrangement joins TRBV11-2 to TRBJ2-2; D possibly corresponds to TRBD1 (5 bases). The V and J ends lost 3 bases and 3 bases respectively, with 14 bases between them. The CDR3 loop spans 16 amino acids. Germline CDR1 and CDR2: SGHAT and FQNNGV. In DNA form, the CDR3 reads TGTGCCAGCAGCTTCGCCCCAGGGTGGGACACCGGGGAGCTGTTTTTT. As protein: CASSFAPGWDTGELFF.

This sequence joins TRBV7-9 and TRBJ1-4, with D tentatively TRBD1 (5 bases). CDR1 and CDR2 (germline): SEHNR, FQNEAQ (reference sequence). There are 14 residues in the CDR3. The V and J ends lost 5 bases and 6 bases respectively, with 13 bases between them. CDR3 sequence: CASSPQGNDEKLFF. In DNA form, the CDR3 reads TGTGCCAGCAGCCCTCAGGGCAACGATGAAAAACTGTTTTTT. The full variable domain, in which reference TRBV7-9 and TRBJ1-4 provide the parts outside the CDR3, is DTGVSQNPRHKITKRGQNVTFRCDPISEHNRLYWYRQTLGQGPEFLTYFQNEAQLEKSRLLSDRFSAERPKGSFSTLEIQRTEQGDSAMYLCASSPQGNDEKLFFGSGTQLSVL.

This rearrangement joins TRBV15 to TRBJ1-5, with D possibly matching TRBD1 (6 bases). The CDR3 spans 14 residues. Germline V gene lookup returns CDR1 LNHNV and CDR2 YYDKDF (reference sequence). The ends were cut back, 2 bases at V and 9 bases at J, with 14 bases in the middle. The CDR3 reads CATSRRPGGRPQHF. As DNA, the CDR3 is TGTGCCACCAGCAGAAGGCCGGGGGGGCGGCCCCAGCATTTT.

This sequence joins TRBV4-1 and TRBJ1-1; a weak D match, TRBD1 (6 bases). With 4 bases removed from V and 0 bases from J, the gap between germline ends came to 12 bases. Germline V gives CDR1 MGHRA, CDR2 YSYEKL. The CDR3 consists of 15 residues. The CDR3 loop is CASSPTGQLNTEAFF. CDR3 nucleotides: TGCGCCAGCAGCCCAACTGGACAGCTGAACACTGAAGCTTTCTTT.

The CDR3 sequence: CASSTTDRIGGYTF. The CDR3 DNA reads TGTGCCAGCAGCACGACGGACAGGATAGGCGGCTACACCTTC. The chain is built from TRBV7-2 and TRBJ1-2; TRBD1 matches at 7 bases. This CDR3 comprises 14 residues. Germline V lookup: CDR1 SGHTA, CDR2 FQGNSA. V was clipped by 5 bases and J by 8 bases; unmatched bases: 11.

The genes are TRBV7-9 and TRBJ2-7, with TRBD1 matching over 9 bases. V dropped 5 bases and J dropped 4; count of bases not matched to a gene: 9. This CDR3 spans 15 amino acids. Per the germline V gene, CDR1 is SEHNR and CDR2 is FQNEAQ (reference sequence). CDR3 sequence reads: CASSEGGQGRYEQYF. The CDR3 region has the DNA TGTGCCAGCAGCGAGGGGGGACAGGGTAGATACGAGCAGTACTTC.

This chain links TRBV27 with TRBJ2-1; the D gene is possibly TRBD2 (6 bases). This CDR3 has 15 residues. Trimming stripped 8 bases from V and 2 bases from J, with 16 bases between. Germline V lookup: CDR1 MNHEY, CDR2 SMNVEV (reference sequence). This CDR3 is CASGVGGAAYNEQFF. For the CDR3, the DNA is TGTGCCAGCGGCGTTGGAGGGGCGGCCTACAATGAGCAGTTCTTC.

CDR3 bases: TGCGCCAGCAGCTTGATTCGGCGAGGGCGCAGATCCTACGAGCAGTACTTC. As protein: CASSLIRRGRRSYEQYF. The chain employs TRBV5-1 and TRBJ2-7; perhaps TRBD2 as D (5 bases). V lost 1 base to trimming and J lost 1 base, with 18 bases between them. Germline CDR1 SGHRS, CDR2 YFSETQ. The CDR3 covers 17 residues.

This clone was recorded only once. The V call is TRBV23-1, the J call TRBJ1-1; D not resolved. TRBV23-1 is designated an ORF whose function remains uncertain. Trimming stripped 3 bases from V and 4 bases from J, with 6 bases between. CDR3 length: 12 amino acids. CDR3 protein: CASSQPGTEAFF. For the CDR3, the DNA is TGCGCCAGCAGTCAGCCAGGCACTGAAGCTTTCTTT.

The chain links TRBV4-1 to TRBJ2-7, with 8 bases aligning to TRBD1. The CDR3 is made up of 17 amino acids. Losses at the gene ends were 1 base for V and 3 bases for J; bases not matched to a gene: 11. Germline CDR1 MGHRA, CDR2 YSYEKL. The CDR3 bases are TGCGCCAGCAGCCAAGGGGTTGGAGGACAGGGTGACTACGAGCAGTACTTC. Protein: CASSQGVGGQGDYEQYF.

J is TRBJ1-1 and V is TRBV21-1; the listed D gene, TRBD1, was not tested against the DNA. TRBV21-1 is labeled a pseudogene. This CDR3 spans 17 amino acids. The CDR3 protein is CASSKVPKMTAHTEAFF. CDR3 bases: TGTGCCAGCAGCAAAGTCCCCAAAATGACAGCGCACACTGAAGCTTTCTTT.

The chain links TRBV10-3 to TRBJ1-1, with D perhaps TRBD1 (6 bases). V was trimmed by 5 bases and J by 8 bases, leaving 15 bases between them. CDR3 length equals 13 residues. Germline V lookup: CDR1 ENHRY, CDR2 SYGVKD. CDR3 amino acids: CAISHGTFGEAFF. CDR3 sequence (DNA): TGTGCCATCAGTCACGGGACATTCGGGGAAGCTTTCTTT.

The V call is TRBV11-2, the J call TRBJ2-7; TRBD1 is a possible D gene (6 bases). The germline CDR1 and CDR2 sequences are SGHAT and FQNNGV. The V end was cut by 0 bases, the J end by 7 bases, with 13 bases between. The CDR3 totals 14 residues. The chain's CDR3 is CASSLESGASEQYF. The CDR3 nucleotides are TGTGCCAGCAGCTTAGAGTCAGGGGCCAGTGAGCAGTACTTC.

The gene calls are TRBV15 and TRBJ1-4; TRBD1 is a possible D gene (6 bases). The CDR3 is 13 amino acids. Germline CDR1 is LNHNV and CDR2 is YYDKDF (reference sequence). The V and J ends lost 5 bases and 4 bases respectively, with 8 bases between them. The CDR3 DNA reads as TGTGCCACCAGCGGGGGCCGTAATGAAAAACTGTTTTTT. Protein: CATSGGRNEKLFF.

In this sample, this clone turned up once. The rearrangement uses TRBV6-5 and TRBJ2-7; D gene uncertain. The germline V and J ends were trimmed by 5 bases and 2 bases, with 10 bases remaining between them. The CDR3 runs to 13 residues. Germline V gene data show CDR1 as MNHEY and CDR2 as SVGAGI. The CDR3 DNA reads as TGTGCCAGCAGTGAAGAGAGTCCCTACGAGCAGTACTTC. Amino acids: CASSEESPYEQYF.

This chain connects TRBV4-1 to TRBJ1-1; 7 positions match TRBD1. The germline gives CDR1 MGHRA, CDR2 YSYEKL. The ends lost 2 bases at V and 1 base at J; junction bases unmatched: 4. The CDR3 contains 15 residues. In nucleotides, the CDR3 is TGCGCCAGCAGCCAATCCGGGACAGAGAACACTGAAGCTTTCTTT. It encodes CASSQSGTENTEAFF.

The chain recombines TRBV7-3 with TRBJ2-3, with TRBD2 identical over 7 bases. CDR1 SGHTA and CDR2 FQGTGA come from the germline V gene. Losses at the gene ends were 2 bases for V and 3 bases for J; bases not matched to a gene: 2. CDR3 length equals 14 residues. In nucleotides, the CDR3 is TGTGCCAGCAGCTTACAGGGAGGGACAGATACGCAGTATTTT. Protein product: CASSLQGGTDTQYF.